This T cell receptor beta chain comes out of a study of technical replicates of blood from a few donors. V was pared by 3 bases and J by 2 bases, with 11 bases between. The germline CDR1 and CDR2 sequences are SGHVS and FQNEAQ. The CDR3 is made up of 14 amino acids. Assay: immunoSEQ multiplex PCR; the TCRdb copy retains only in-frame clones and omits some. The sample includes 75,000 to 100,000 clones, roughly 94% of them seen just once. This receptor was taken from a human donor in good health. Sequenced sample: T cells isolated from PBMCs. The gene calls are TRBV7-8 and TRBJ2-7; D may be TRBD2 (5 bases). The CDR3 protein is CASSFGLPPYEQYF. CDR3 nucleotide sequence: TGTGCCAGCAGCTTCGGACTCCCTCCCTACGAGCAGTACTTC.